This T cell receptor (beta chain) originates from a study of identical twins. Germline assignment: CDR1 LNHNV and CDR2 YYDKDF (reference sequence). The V and J ends lost 5 bases and 7 bases, in that order; junction bases with no gene match: 3. There are 14 residues in the CDR3. Only a few counts were recorded for this clonotype. TCRdb re-derived calls from the 5' RACE reads in MiXCR, one entry per CDR3 protein. The sample lists a few hundred thousand distinct CDR3 sequences; around 8% were seen once. This same sample was also part of a study on yellow fever vaccine responses in identical twins.

The rearrangement links TRBV15 to TRBJ1-6, with 9 bases fitting TRBD1. The TCR sequence derives from a woman between 18 and 29 years old in good health. Sequences were obtained from CD8+ T cells sorted from blood. The DNA for the CDR3 is TGTGCCACCAGCGGGGACAGGGAGAATTCACCCCTCCACTTT. The encoded protein is CATSGDRENSPLHF.